Each of the 9 T cell receptor beta chains below was sequenced from the same sample in a study of T-cell memory formation after mild COVID-19. TCRdb reprocessed the 5' RACE reads via MiXCR and lists one record per CDR3 protein. This table has 150,000 to 200,000 distinct CDR3 sequences, roughly 31% appearing once. The sequenced sample consisted of PBMCs or a T cell subset sorted from them (not recorded which). These TCRs come from an adult woman who had mild COVID-19 (a few samples of this study predate the infection). Cell type and time point are not known.

This clonotype has just a few counts. The chain carries TRBV12-3 or TRBV12-4 and TRBJ2-7; D remains unclear. This CDR3 has 13 amino acids. V lost 5 bases, J lost 2 bases, and 10 bases lay in between. CDR3 loop: CASSGQLAYEQYF. CDR3 in DNA: TGTGCCAGCAGTGGGCAGTTGGCCTACGAGCAGTACTTC.

The sample holds a few counts of this clonotype. This chain links TRBV10-3 with TRBJ2-7; D is unclear. Germline loops: CDR1 ENHRY, CDR2 SYGVKD. The length of the CDR3 is 12 residues. Trimming left V 0 bases short and J 6 bases short, with 6 bases between. The CDR3 sequence is CAISESFGEQYF. The CDR3 nucleotides are TGTGCCATCAGTGAGTCGTTTGGCGAGCAGTACTTC.

In its sample, this clonotype was seen a few times. V and J are TRBV2 and TRBJ2-6; the D gene is possibly TRBD1 (5 bases). The germline gives CDR1 SNHLY, CDR2 FYNNEI. The CDR3 has 15 residues. Between the trimmed V and J ends, which lost 6 bases and 1 base, there was a span of 10 bases. CDR3 DNA sequence: TGTGCCAGCAGCCCCAGGGTTTCTGGGGCCAACGTCCTGACTTTC. This codes for CASSPRVSGANVLTF.

This clonotype occurred once. Here the CDR3 DNA reads TGTGCCATCCATGGACAGGGATCTGGTGAGCAGTTCTTC. Translation: CAIHGQGSGEQFF. The chain recombines TRBV10-3 with TRBJ2-1; 8 bases agree with TRBD1. CDR1 is ENHRY and CDR2 is SYGVKD in the germline V gene. Losses at the gene ends were 8 bases for V and 9 bases for J; bases not matched to a gene: 9. The CDR3 runs to 13 residues.

This clonotype was detected a few times. The CDR3: CATSDFFGRGNTGELFF. CDR3 in DNA: TGTGCCACCAGTGATTTTTTCGGGAGAGGGAACACCGGGGAGCTGTTTTTT. J is TRBJ2-2 and V is TRBV24-1; D is possibly TRBD2 (6 bases). Per the germline V gene, CDR1 is KGHDR and CDR2 is SFDVKD. The CDR3 is 17 amino acids. Trimming took 1 base from V and 1 from J, leaving 12 bases between them.

The CDR3 spells CASSLAGLGGQNIQYF. In nucleotides, the CDR3 is TGTGCCAGCAGCCTCGCAGGCCTGGGGGGGCAGAACATTCAGTACTTC. V gene TRBV11-1 combines with J gene TRBJ2-4; D is perhaps TRBD2 (7 bases). Looked up from germline, CDR1 is SGHAT and CDR2 is FQDESV (reference sequence). Trimming shortened V by 5 bases and J by 7 bases, and 21 bases separated the two germline ends. This CDR3 contains 16 residues.

This clonotype showed up just a few times. The chain joins TRBV6-5 to TRBJ1-1; no clear D gene. Germline loops: CDR1 MNHEY, CDR2 SVGAGI. The CDR3 has 13 amino acids. The ends were cut back, 6 bases at V and 4 bases at J, with 12 bases in the middle. The CDR3 nucleotides are TGTGCCAGCAGCCGAAACATCGGCACTGAAGCTTTCTTT. Translated: CASSRNIGTEAFF.

The genes are TRBV12-3 or TRBV12-4 and TRBJ2-1; D perhaps matches TRBD1 (5 bases). V was clipped by 3 bases and J by 5 bases, with 11 bases between them. This CDR3 spans 14 amino acids. CDR3 region: CASSLVPGNNEQFF. DNA of the CDR3: TGTGCCAGCAGTTTGGTCCCAGGGAACAATGAGCAGTTCTTC.

This clonotype was counted once. The chain links TRBV5-1 to TRBJ1-6; D gene uncertain. CDR1 and CDR2 (germline): SGHRS, YFSETQ. With 3 bases removed from V and 7 bases from J, the gap between germline ends came to 11 bases. The CDR3 length is 14 residues. CDR3 amino acids: CASSYYNGNSPLHF. CDR3 nucleotides: TGCGCCAGCAGCTACTACAACGGGAATTCACCCCTCCACTTT.